The 12 T cell receptor beta chains given below trace back to one sample, sequenced in a study of human T cells and chemical hapten exposure (dated by TCRdb to the early 2020s). Reading the label with the study, this specimen's time point is: patch test 3, about 24 weeks after DPC sensitization. According to the study, the label for this sample's treatment or condition signals: therapeutic diphenylcyclopropenone sensitization with weekly scalp DPC. Library preparation used RACE. Sequencing was performed on a NextSeq 500. The public reads were run again by TCRdb, first through fastp at Q25 and then through MiXCR, and only productive beta chains were kept. CDR3 protein duplicates are merged, each entry listing the most common genes and DNA. In all, the sample holds just over 95,000 distinct CDR3 sequences, and less than 35% of those were seen once. Of the sample, 10% to 13% is held by the ten largest clones.

Sample: whole blood, taken in connection with sensitization to the hapten diphenylcyclopropenone (DPC). These receptors were obtained from a man in his forties with alopecia areata. Some clones in this sample may be carry-over from other donors' samples.

The J gene is TRBJ2-3, the V gene TRBV29-1; 12 positions match TRBD2. Germline V gene data show CDR1 as SQVTM and CDR2 as ANQGSEA. Unmatched junction bases numbered 8, after V lost 4 bases and J lost 3 bases. This CDR3 comprises 16 residues. CDR3 bases: TGCAGCGTTGGCCGTGAACTAGCGGGAGGTACAGATACGCAGTATTTT. Translated: CSVGRELAGGTDTQYF.

The genes are TRBV6-5 and TRBJ2-5; TRBD1 matches at 7 bases. CDR1 is MNHEY and CDR2 is SVGAGI in the germline V gene. V was clipped by 6 bases and J by 4 bases; unmatched bases: 5. The CDR3 spans 13 residues. The DNA for the CDR3 is TGTGCCAGCAGACGAGACAGGGTAGAGACCCAGTACTTC. Translated, it gives CASRRDRVETQYF.

There are a few counts of this clonotype. This sequence joins TRBV10-3 and TRBJ2-7; 11 nucleotides match TRBD2. V trimming: 5 bases; J trimming: 2 bases; junction bases outside the gene matches: 2. Per germline, CDR1 ENHRY and CDR2 SYGVKD. CDR3 length: 14 residues. CDR3 sequence reads: CAISPGLAAYEQYF. For the CDR3, the DNA is TGTGCCATCAGTCCGGGACTAGCGGCCTACGAGCAGTACTTC.

This clonotype came up a few times. The chain combines TRBV29-1 with TRBJ2-7; 8 nucleotides match TRBD1. Trimming at V came to 6 bases and at J to 2 bases, leaving 12 bases not matched to a gene. The CDR3 runs to 15 residues. Germline V lookup: CDR1 SQVTM, CDR2 ANQGSEA. The CDR3 is CSVSTLETGAYEQYF. The CDR3 DNA reads as TGCAGCGTATCAACCCTAGAGACAGGGGCCTACGAGCAGTACTTC.

In its sample, this clonotype was seen a few times. This chain joins TRBV10-3 and TRBJ1-1; 11 bases line up with TRBD1. The germline V gene has CDR1 ENHRY and CDR2 SYGVKD. J lost 0 bases, V lost 9 bases, and 3 bases had no gene match. CDR3 length equals 14 residues. CDR3 DNA sequence: TGTGCCATGAAGGGACAGGGGGTGAACACTGAAGCTTTCTTT. It is translated as CAMKGQGVNTEAFF.

The CDR3 bases are TGTGCCAGCAGGCTTAATCCTGGTACTACTGAAGCTTTCTTT. Translation: CASRLNPGTTEAFF. J is TRBJ1-1 and V is TRBV2; D is ambiguous. Germline CDR1 reads SNHLY; CDR2 reads FYNNEI. V was cut by 6 bases and J by 5 bases, with 16 bases left in between. The CDR3 has 14 residues.

The chain has TRBV11-1 and TRBJ1-1; D is unresolved. V gave up 4 bases and J gave up 1 base, with 16 bases separating them. The CDR3 spans 16 residues. Germline-derived CDR1 and CDR2 are SGHAT and FQDESV (reference sequence). The DNA for the CDR3 is TGTGCCAGCAGCTCGACTTTTGGACTGCCGAACACTGAAGCTTTCTTT. Translation: CASSSTFGLPNTEAFF.

The V and J genes are TRBV6-1 and TRBJ1-3; possible D gene TRBD1, 5 bases. Germline loops: CDR1 MNHNS, CDR2 SASEGT. Trimming took 2 bases from V and 0 from J, leaving 8 bases between them. There are 15 residues in the CDR3. CDR3 coding DNA: TGTGCCAGCAGTGAATCGGGGACCTCTGGAAACACCATATATTTT. Translated, it gives CASSESGTSGNTIYF.

The chain is built from TRBV2 and TRBJ1-2; a weak D match, TRBD1 (6 bases). The germline gives CDR1 SNHLY, CDR2 FYNNEI. The length of the CDR3 is 14 residues. Between the trimmed V and J ends, which lost 7 bases and 2 bases, there was a span of 14 bases. DNA of the CDR3: TGTGCCAGCACTACGACAGGACTAAACTATGGCTACACCTTC. Translation gives CASTTTGLNYGYTF.

The V gene is TRBV20-1, the J gene TRBJ2-5; 11 positions agree with TRBD2. This CDR3 spans 12 amino acids. V lost 3 bases, J lost 14 bases, and 8 bases stayed unmatched. The V gene's germline CDR1 is DFQATT and CDR2 SNEGSKA (reference sequence). CDR3 loop: CSARPGLAAFYF. The DNA of the CDR3 is TGCAGTGCTAGGCCGGGACTAGCGGCGTTTTACTTC.

This clonotype was detected only a few times. The V and J genes are TRBV2 and TRBJ2-3; the match to TRBD2 covers 9 bases. The CDR3 contains 17 residues. CDR1 and CDR2 (germline): SNHLY, FYNNEI. The V and J ends lost 7 bases and 4 bases, in that order; junction bases with no gene match: 15. CDR3 coding DNA: TGTGCCAGCATAGCCCAGCCCGGCGGGAGGGCCCCAGATACGCAGTATTTT. This codes for CASIAQPGGRAPDTQYF.

This clonotype was found a few times. This sequence joins TRBV3-2 and TRBJ2-1; the table assigns TRBD1, which was not confirmed against the DNA. TRBV3-2 is a pseudogene. The CDR3 runs 15 residues. The chain's CDR3 is CASSLRDRVSNEQFF. The CDR3 DNA sequence: TGTGCCAGCAGCCTACGGGACAGGGTTTCGAATGAGCAGTTCTTC.